This T cell receptor (beta chain) was identified in a study of CD8+CD57+ T cells in acquired aplastic anemia. V gave up 1 base and J gave up 7 bases; unmatched junction bases: 10. Germline assignment: CDR1 LGHNA and CDR2 YNFKEQ. The CDR3 sequence is 18 residues long. This clonotype appeared a few times. Only patients with CD8+CD57+ cell expansion on flow cytometry were chosen for sequencing. Genomic DNA constituted the template upon which TCR beta VDJ and CDR3 profiling was performed. Each CDR3 protein gets one entry after TCRdb re-called the reads with MiXCR. The sample records approximately 470,000 distinct CDR3 sequences, 25% to 40% being singletons.

The TCR was taken from a human donor with aplastic anemia. Specimen: sorted CD4+, CD8+, or CD8+CD57+ T cells (not recorded which) from PBMCs. The rearrangement joins TRBV4-2 to TRBJ1-6; 10 bases align to TRBD1. The chain's CDR3 is CASSQARAGTGANSPLHF. The CDR3 DNA follows: TGTGCCAGCAGCCAAGCCCGTGCCGGGACAGGGGCGAATTCACCCCTCCACTTT.